The TCR beta chain described here comes from a study of CD8 T cells in Susac syndrome. With random hexamers, reverse transcription was performed on about 0.5 to 1 ug of RNA. Across 54 Vbeta and 13 Jbeta, TCR beta CDR3 was amplified with immunoSEQ multiplex PCR. In TCRdb, the immunoSEQ multiplex PCR reads were re-called with MiXCR into one record per CDR3 protein. The sample lists around 45,000 distinct CDR3 sequences, over 85% occurring once. The study's findings and limits: As the study acknowledged, the number of individuals who were part of its TCR sequencing and HLA analysis was relatively small.

CD8+ and CD4+ T cells were negatively isolated; TEMRA cells were FACS-enriched. The CDR3 extends over 20 amino acids. V gave up 4 bases and J gave up 0 bases, with 24 bases separating them. The V gene's germline CDR1 is SGHAT and CDR2 FQDESV (reference sequence). A note on this clonotype: What it binds is unknown.

The sequence derives from a human donor in good health. Sequences were obtained from CD8+ T cells from PBMCs. The V gene is TRBV11-1, the J gene TRBJ2-2; tentatively, D is TRBD2 (6 bases). CDR3 nucleotides: TGTGCCAGCAGCTCTATATTCGCGGGGAGTGGGATCGCGAACACCGGGGAGCTGTTTTTT. This codes for CASSSIFAGSGIANTGELFF.